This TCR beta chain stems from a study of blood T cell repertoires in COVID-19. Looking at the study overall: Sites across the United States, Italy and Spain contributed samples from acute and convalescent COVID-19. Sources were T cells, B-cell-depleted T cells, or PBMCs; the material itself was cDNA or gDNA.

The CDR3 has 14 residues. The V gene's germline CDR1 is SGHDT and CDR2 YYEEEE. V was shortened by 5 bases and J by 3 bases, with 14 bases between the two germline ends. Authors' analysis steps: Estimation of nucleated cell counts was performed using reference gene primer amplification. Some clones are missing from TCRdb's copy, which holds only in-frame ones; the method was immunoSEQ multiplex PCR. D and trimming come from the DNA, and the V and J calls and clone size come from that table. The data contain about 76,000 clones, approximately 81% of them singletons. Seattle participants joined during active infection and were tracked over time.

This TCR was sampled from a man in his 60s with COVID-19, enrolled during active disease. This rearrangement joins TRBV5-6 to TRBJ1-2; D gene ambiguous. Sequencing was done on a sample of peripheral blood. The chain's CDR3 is CASRDPQDYYGYTF. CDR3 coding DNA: TGTGCCAGCAGGGACCCTCAGGACTACTATGGCTACACCTTC.